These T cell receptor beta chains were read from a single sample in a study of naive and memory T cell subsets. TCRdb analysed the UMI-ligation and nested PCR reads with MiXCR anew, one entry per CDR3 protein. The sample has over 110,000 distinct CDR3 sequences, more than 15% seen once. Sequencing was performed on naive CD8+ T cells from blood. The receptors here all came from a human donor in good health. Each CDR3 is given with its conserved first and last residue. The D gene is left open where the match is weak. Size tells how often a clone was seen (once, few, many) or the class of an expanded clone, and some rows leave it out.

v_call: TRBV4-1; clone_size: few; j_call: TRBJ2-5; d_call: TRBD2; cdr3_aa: CASSQDEASGNQETQYF; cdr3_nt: TGCGCCAGCAGCCAAGATGAGGCTAGCGGAAACCAAGAGACCCAGTACTTC
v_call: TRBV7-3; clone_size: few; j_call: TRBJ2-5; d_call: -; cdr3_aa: CASSTGISGETQYF; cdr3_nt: TGTGCCAGCAGTACGGGGATAAGCGGGGAGACCCAGTACTTC
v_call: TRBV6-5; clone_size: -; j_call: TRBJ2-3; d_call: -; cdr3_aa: CASSPGGSASTQYF; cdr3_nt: TGTGCCAGCAGCCCCGGTGGGTCAGCAAGTACGCAGTATTTT
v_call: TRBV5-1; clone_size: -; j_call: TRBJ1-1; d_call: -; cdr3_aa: CASSLPGQFTEAFF; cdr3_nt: TGCGCCAGCAGCCTCCCGGGACAATTCACTGAAGCTTTCTTT
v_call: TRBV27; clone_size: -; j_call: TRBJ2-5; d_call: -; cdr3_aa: CASSYVRGPQKTQYF; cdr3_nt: TGTGCCAGCAGTTATGTCAGGGGCCCACAGAAGACCCAGTACTTC
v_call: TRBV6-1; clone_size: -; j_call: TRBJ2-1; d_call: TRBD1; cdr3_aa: CASSPGTGVNEQFF; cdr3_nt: TGTGCCAGCAGCCCCGGGACAGGGGTCAATGAGCAGTTCTTC
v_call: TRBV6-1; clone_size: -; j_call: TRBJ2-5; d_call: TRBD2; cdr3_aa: CASRPTSVGGETQYF; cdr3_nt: TGTGCCAGCAGGCCGACTAGCGTAGGAGGTGAGACCCAGTACTTC
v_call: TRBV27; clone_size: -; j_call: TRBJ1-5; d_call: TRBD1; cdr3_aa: CASRQGESQPQHF; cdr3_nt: TGTGCCAGCCGACAGGGAGAGAGTCAGCCCCAGCATTTT
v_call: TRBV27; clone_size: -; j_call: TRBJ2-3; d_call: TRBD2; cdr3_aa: CASRAGVADTQYF; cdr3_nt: TGTGCCAGCAGGGCGGGAGTCGCAGATACGCAGTATTTT
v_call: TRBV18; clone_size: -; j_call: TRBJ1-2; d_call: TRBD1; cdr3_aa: CASSPTTGGDGYTF; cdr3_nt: TGTGCCAGCTCACCAACTACAGGGGGCGATGGCTACACCTTC
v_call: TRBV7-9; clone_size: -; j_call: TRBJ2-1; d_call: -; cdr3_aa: CASSLAGHPKDEQFF; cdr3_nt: TGTGCCAGCAGCTTAGCGGGACACCCAAAGGATGAGCAGTTCTTC
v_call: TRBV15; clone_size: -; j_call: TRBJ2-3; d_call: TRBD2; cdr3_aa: CATSRATSGRGTDTQYF; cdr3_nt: TGTGCCACCAGCAGAGCCACAAGCGGGAGGGGCACAGATACGCAGTATTTT
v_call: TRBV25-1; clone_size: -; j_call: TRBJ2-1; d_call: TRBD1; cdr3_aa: CASSETGGPYNEQFF; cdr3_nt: TGTGCCAGCAGTGAGACAGGGGGCCCCTACAATGAGCAGTTCTTC
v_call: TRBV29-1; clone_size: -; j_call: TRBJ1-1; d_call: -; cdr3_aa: CSVEGGGATEAFF; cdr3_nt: TGCAGCGTTGAAGGGGGGGGGGCTACTGAAGCTTTCTTT
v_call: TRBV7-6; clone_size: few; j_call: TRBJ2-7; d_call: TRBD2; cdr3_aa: CASSFSGTSGIYEQYF; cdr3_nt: TGTGCCAGCAGCTTTTCCGGGACTAGCGGGATCTACGAGCAGTACTTC
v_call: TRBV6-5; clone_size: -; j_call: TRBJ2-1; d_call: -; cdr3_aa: CASSYFSGGNSYNEQFF; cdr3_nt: TGTGCCAGCAGTTACTTTTCTGGGGGCAACTCCTACAATGAGCAGTTCTTC
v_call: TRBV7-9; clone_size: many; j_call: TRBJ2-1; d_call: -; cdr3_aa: CASSLGRNEQFF; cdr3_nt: TGTGCCAGCAGCTTAGGCCGTAATGAGCAGTTCTTC
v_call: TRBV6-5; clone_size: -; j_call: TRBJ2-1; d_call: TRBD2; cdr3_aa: CASFSSGSNEQFF; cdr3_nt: TGTGCCAGCTTCTCTAGCGGGAGTAATGAGCAGTTCTTC
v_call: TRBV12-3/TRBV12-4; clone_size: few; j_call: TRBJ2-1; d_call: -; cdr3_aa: CASSSPWNPSYNEQFF; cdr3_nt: TGTGCCAGCAGTTCACCGTGGAACCCCTCCTACAATGAGCAGTTCTTC
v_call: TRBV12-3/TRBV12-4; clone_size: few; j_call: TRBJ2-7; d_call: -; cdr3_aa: CASSLLLEYEQYF; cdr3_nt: TGTGCCAGCAGTTTACTTTTGGAATACGAGCAGTACTTC
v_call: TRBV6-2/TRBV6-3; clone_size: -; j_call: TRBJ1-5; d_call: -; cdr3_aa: CASSWSNQPQHF; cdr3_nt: TGTGCCAGCAGTTGGAGCAATCAGCCCCAGCATTTT
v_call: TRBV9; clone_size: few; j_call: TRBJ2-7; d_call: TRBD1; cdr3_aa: CASSVMDRVYEQYF; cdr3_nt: TGTGCCAGCAGCGTGATGGACAGGGTCTACGAGCAGTACTTC
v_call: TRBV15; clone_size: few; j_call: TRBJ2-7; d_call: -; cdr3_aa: CATSRDQGSRPYEQYF; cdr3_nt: TGTGCCACCAGCAGAGACCAGGGATCACGCCCCTACGAGCAGTACTTC
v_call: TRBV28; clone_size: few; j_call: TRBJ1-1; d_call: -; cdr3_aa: CASGQQGLNTEAFF; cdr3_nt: TGTGCCAGCGGCCAACAGGGCCTGAACACTGAAGCTTTCTTT
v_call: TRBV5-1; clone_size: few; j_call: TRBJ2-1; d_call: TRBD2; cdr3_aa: CASSPGRGLAGGNEQFF; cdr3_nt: TGCGCCAGCAGCCCCGGCCGCGGACTAGCGGGAGGCAATGAGCAGTTCTTC
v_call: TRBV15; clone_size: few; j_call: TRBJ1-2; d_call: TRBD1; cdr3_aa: CATMPRGNSGYTF; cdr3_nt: TGTGCCACGATGCCCAGGGGGAATAGTGGCTACACCTTC
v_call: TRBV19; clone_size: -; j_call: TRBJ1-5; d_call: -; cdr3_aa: CASSIYRSSNQPQHF; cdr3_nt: TGTGCCAGTAGTATCTACAGGAGTAGCAATCAGCCCCAGCATTTT
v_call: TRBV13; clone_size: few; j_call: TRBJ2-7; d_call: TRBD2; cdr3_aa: CASSVTSGRVFYEQYF; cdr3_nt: TGTGCCAGCAGCGTCACTAGCGGGAGGGTCTTCTACGAGCAGTACTTC
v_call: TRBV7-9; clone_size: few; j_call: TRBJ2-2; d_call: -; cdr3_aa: CASSLMGGKNTGELFF; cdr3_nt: TGTGCCAGCAGCTTAATGGGCGGGAAGAACACCGGGGAGCTGTTTTTT
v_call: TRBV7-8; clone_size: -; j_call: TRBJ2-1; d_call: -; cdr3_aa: CASSTPGTSNEQFF; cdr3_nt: TGTGCCAGCAGCACACCCGGGACTTCTAATGAGCAGTTCTTC
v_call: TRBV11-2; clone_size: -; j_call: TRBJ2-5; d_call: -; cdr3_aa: CASSPTPFGGPQETQYF; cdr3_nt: TGTGCCAGCAGCCCAACCCCCTTTGGCGGGCCCCAAGAGACCCAGTACTTC
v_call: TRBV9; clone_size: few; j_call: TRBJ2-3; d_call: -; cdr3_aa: CASSVAIGGPTQYF; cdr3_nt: TGTGCCAGCAGCGTAGCAATAGGGGGGCCTACGCAGTATTTT
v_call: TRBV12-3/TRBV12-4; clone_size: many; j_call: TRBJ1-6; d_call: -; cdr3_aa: CASSLVLSPLHF; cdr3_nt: TGTGCCAGCAGTTTAGTGCTTTCACCCCTCCACTTT
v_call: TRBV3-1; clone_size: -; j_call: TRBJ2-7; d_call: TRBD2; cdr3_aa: CASSPRLAGGAYSEQYF; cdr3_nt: TGTGCCAGCAGCCCCCGACTAGCGGGAGGGGCTTACAGCGAGCAGTACTTC
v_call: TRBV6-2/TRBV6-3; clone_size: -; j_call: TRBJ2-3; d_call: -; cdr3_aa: CASSHVGSTDTQYF; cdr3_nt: TGTGCCAGCAGCCACGTTGGGAGCACAGATACGCAGTATTTT
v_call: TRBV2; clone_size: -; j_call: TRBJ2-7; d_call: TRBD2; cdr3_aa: CASSDIAGGSYEQYF; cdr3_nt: TGTGCCAGCAGTGATATAGCGGGAGGGTCCTACGAGCAGTACTTC
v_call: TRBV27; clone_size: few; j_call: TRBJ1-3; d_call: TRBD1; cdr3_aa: CASSRQGYSGNTIYF; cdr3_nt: TGTGCCAGCAGCCGACAGGGCTACTCTGGAAACACCATATATTTT
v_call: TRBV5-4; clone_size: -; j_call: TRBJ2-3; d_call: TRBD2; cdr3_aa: CASSLWTSGTVTDTQYF; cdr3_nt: TGTGCCAGCAGCCTGTGGACTAGCGGGACTGTCACAGATACGCAGTATTTT
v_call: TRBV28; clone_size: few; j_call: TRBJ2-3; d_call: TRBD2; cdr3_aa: CASSPLVGGRLVSTDTQYF; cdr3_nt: TGTGCCAGCAGTCCGCTTGTGGGCGGGAGGCTAGTTAGCACAGATACGCAGTATTTT
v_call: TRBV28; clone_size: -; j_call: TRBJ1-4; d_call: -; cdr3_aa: CASSLKIGQLSEKLFF; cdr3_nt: TGTGCCAGCAGTTTGAAAATTGGCCAGTTAAGCGAAAAACTGTTTTTT
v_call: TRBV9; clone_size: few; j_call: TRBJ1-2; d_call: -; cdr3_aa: CASSAGGGANYGYTF; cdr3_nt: TGTGCCAGCAGCGCCGGTGGGGGAGCTAACTATGGCTACACCTTC
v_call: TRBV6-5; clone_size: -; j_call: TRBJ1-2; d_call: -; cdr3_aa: CASSSSDKFNYGYTF; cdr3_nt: TGTGCCAGCAGCTCCTCCGACAAGTTTAACTATGGCTACACCTTC